This T cell receptor (beta chain) was captured in a study of T cell responses to AZD1222 COVID-19 vaccine. TCRdb keeps only in-frame clones here, not all; method: immunoSEQ multiplex PCR. The profile shows 89,000 or so clones, around nine tenths of them singletons. Findings and limits, study-wide: The donor group comprised mostly white British people and more females; the analysis possibly underestimated clonal diversity. Every sample of the repertoires postdated the peak T cell response. Researchers report vaccine-associated CD4 TCRs spanning spike, with dominance at 160-218 and 743-854. Only five or six individuals given AZD1222 were seropositive at baseline.

A remark on this clone: What it recognizes is unknown.

Looked up from germline, CDR1 is SGHTA and CDR2 is FQGNSA. The CDR3 has 15 amino acids. V lost 6 bases, J lost 4 bases, and 15 bases lay in between. This chain joins TRBV7-2 and TRBJ2-2; D unresolved. The sample in question was peripheral blood, obtained 28 days after the second AZD1222 dose. The receptor was derived from an adult who received the AZD1222 COVID-19 vaccine. CDR3 coding DNA: TGTGCCAGCAGGCAATCGGAAAGGCCCACCGGGGAGCTGTTTTTT. This sequence encodes CASRQSERPTGELFF.